Below, 4 T cell receptor beta chains from the same sample are listed, as sequenced in a study of T cell repertoires in cytomegalovirus infection. From the reads, TCRdb called clonotypes with MiXCR, one entry per CDR3 protein. The sample consists of under 850,000 distinct CDR3 sequences, 30% to 35% of them appearing once. These receptors' antigens are unknown. This specimen was cultured PBMCs, taken from culture after CMV antigen stimulation. Every receptor here comes from a human donor in good health (CMV status not recorded). Some clones in this sample may be carry-over from other donors' samples.

This clonotype turned up a few times. The chain has TRBV7-2 and TRBJ2-7; 8 nucleotides agree with TRBD2. V dropped 2 bases and J dropped 7; count of bases not matched to a gene: 7. The CDR3 runs to 14 residues. The V gene's germline CDR1 is SGHTA and CDR2 FQGNSA. The CDR3 is CASSLSGGRREQYF. CDR3 nucleotides: TGTGCCAGCAGCTTATCCGGCGGGAGGAGGGAGCAGTACTTC.

The J gene is TRBJ2-5, the V gene TRBV29-1; 7 bases are a match to TRBD1. CDR3 length equals 14 residues. The germline V gene has CDR1 SQVTM and CDR2 ANQGSEA. With V trimmed by 3 bases and J by 0 bases, 4 bases remained unmatched. The CDR3 region is CSVEDRSYQETQYF. CDR3 nucleotide sequence: TGCAGCGTTGAGGACAGGTCGTACCAAGAGACCCAGTACTTC.

The genes are TRBV7-2 and TRBJ2-2; D is undetermined. This CDR3 comprises 14 residues. V was pared by 5 bases and J by 0 bases, with 7 bases between. CDR1 is SGHTA and CDR2 is FQGNSA in the germline V gene. CDR3 nucleotide sequence: TGTGCCAGCAGCATACAGACGAACACCGGGGAGCTGTTTTTT. It codes for CASSIQTNTGELFF.

V and J are TRBV4-1 and TRBJ2-3; no definite D call. Germline CDR1 reads MGHRA; CDR2 reads YSYEKL. CDR3 size: 18 residues. V was clipped by 1 base and J by 6 bases, with 23 bases between them. CDR3 sequence: CASSQVDIGFTARDTQYF. In DNA, the CDR3 is TGCGCCAGCAGCCAAGTAGATATCGGCTTTACTGCCCGGGATACGCAGTATTTT.